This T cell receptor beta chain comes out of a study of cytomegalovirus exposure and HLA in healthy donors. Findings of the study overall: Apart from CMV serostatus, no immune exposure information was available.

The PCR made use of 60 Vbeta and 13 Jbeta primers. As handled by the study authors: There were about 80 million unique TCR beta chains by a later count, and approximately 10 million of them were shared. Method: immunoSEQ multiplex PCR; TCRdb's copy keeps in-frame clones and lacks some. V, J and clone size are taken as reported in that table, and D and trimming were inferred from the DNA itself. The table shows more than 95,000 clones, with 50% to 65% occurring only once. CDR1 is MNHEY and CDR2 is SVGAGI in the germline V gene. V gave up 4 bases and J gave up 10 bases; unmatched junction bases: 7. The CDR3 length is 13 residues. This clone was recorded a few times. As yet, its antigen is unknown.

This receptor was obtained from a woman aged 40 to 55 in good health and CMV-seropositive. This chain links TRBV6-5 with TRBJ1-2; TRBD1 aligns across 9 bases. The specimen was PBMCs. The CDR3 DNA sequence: TGTGCCAGCAGTTTGGACAGGGGTATGGACTACACCTTC. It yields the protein CASSLDRGMDYTF.